The sequence of this T cell receptor (beta chain) was determined in a study of immune heterogeneity within non-small cell lung tumors. Across the study: Squamous cell carcinomas accounted for 4 of the tumors, non-squamous carcinomas for around 9, and 1 was not otherwise specified.

By frequency in the sample, this clonotype is medium-sized (0.01 to 0.1%). The antigen is not known. Study-level findings and limits: Local tumor mutational burden and local T-cell repertoire clonality showed a moderate significant correlation, R approximately 0.3. T-cell receptor beta clonotypes at high frequency differed largely between individual patients.

CDR1 is WSHSY, CDR2 SAAADI, per germline. Trimming stripped 6 bases from V and 4 bases from J, with 16 bases between. The CDR3 covers 14 residues. Template material comprised bulk tumor genomic DNA at 600 ng per sample. Taken during surgery, several biopsies per primary tumor were spaced as far apart as possible within the tumor mass. It was patients with untreated, newly diagnosed non-small cell lung cancer who underwent curative surgery. TCR beta CDR3 was amplified by multiplex PCR, first round 10 cycles, 32 V and 13 J primers. TCRdb passed the multiplex PCR reads through MiXCR, listing each CDR3 protein once. Of some 3,500 distinct CDR3 sequences in the sample, around 51% are singletons; the top ten hold about 12%.

The V and J genes are TRBV10-2 and TRBJ2-7; tentative D call: TRBD2 (6 bases). The sequencing input was lung tumor tissue. This TCR derives from a man aged 55 to 70 with non-small cell lung cancer. The CDR3, as DNA: TGCGCCAGCAGGATGGGAGGACGGTTTTACGAGCAGTACGTC. Protein: CASRMGGRFYEQYV.